This T cell receptor beta chain derives from a study of shared clonotypes between healthy human individuals. Study-wide background: Donor composition was two women and a few men, aged 18 to 49. Per donor, CD8 memory used one plate, CD8 naive used two, CD4 memory used three and CD4 naive used three.

A word on this clone: Its matching antigen is unknown.

Clones were sequenced by immunoSEQ multiplex PCR, and TCRdb holds only the in-frame ones, with some missing. The table lists a few million clones, approximately 93% of them singletons, with 0.39% in the top ten. The study's findings and limits: Depth of sequencing was expected to influence donor clonotype sharing.

Study donors comprised healthy, HIV-negative adults devoid of recent acute infection or vaccination. The TCR sequence derives from a man between 18 and 29 years old in good health. Some clones in this sample may be carry-over from other donors' samples. Sequenced: naive CD4+ T cells from PBMCs. Indicated subset: CD45RA+ positively selected.

Written as DNA, the CDR3 is TGTGCCTGGATCCCTGGACGGTTACCAAATGAGCAGTTCTTC. It codes for CAWIPGRLPNEQFF. This chain joins TRBV30 and TRBJ2-1, with unresolved D. V lost 4 bases and J lost 7, with 17 bases in between. CDR1 GTSNPN and CDR2 SVGIG come from the germline V gene (reference sequence). The CDR3 extends over 14 amino acids.